The 9 T cell receptor beta chains reported below all come from one sample, sequenced in a study of CD8+CD57+ T cells in acquired aplastic anemia. Genomic DNA, the template, was used for profiling of the TCR beta VDJ and CDR3. TCRdb redid the calling of the reads with MiXCR, one entry per CDR3 protein. Of 180,000 or so distinct CDR3 sequences in the sample, around 50% were seen once. Previously, flow cytometry had revealed CD8+CD57+ cell expansion in the patients chosen for sequencing. The sequenced sample consisted of sorted CD4+, CD8+, or CD8+CD57+ T cells (not recorded which) from PBMCs. These receptor sequences come from a human donor with aplastic anemia.

The sample holds many counts of this clonotype. V and J are TRBV2 and TRBJ1-2; D perhaps matches TRBD1 (6 bases). Trimming took 7 bases from V and 4 from J, leaving 19 bases between them. The CDR3 totals 15 residues. The V gene's germline CDR1 is SNHLY and CDR2 FYNNEI. DNA for the CDR3: TGTGCCAGCACATCGGGGAGGGGGGTAGCCTATGGCTACACCTTC. The encoded protein is CASTSGRGVAYGYTF.

This chain uses TRBV10-3 with TRBJ2-7; D perhaps matches TRBD2 (6 bases). CDR3 size: 14 residues. CDR1 ENHRY and CDR2 SYGVKD come from the germline V gene. The germline V and J ends were trimmed by 6 bases and 4 bases, with 16 bases remaining between them. CDR3 loop: CAISQISGLYEQYF. The DNA of the CDR3 is TGTGCCATCAGCCAGATATCGGGACTTTACGAGCAGTACTTC.

This clonotype showed up just a few times. The rearrangement joins TRBV29-1 to TRBJ2-5; TRBD2 agrees at 14 bases. J gave up 5 bases and V 6 bases, and 11 bases lay outside the gene matches. The CDR3 contains 16 residues. The V gene's germline CDR1 is SQVTM and CDR2 ANQGSEA. The CDR3 loop is CSVEGTSGSMGETQYF. The CDR3 bases are TGCAGCGTGGAGGGGACTAGCGGGAGCATGGGGGAGACCCAGTACTTC.

In regard to this clonotype: Being one base from a much bigger clone, this may be a read error. The gene calls are TRBV6-1 and TRBJ2-1, with 8 bases fitting TRBD1. CDR1 is MNHNS, CDR2 SASEGT, per germline. J lost 4 bases, V lost 4 bases, and 3 bases had no gene match. The CDR3 has 14 amino acids. CDR3 amino acids: CASSGQGWYNEQFF. As DNA, the CDR3 is TGTGCCAGCAGTGGACAGGGGTGGTACAATGAGCAGTTCTTC.

The V call is TRBV7-6, the J call TRBJ1-6; D is perhaps TRBD1 (6 bases). Looked up from germline, CDR1 is SGHVS and CDR2 is FNYEAQ. This CDR3 region has 14 residues. Trimming left V 4 bases short and J 8 bases short, with 12 bases between. CDR3 nucleotide sequence: TGTGCCAGCAGCTCTATCAAGGGGGATTCACCCCTCCACTTT. Translating gives CASSSIKGDSPLHF.

V gene TRBV6-1 combines with J gene TRBJ2-5; D not resolved. V shed 6 bases and J shed 11 bases, with 25 bases lying between them. This CDR3 region has 15 residues. Germline CDR1 is MNHNS and CDR2 is SASEGT. The CDR3 protein is CASSGRGPHYNEQYF. The CDR3 region has the DNA TGTGCCAGCAGCGGCCGAGGACCTCACTACAATGAGCAGTACTTC.

The gene calls are TRBV4-2 and TRBJ2-3; 8 bases align to TRBD2. In germline, CDR1 is LGHNA, CDR2 YNFKEQ. The J segment lost 1 base and the V segment lost 3 bases, leaving 15 bases of the junction unmatched. The CDR3 runs 19 residues. CDR3 residues: CASSQERGGASTRTDTQYF. The DNA for the CDR3 is TGTGCCAGCAGCCAGGAACGGGGGGGGGCCTCGACACGCACAGATACGCAGTATTTT.

There are many counts of this clonotype. The rearrangement links TRBV5-4 to TRBJ2-1, with 11 bases fitting TRBD2. Trimming at V came to 1 base and at J to 9 bases, leaving 6 bases not matched to a gene. The V gene's germline CDR1 is SGHNT and CDR2 YYREEE (reference sequence). The CDR3 is made up of 15 amino acids. The CDR3 here is CASSLRLAGGPEQFF. CDR3 bases: TGTGCCAGCAGCTTGAGGCTAGCGGGGGGACCTGAGCAGTTCTTC.

This clonotype came up a few times. The CDR3 here is CASSPLTYTYEQYF. In DNA, the CDR3 is TGCGCCAGCAGTCCCCTGACCTACACCTACGAGCAGTACTTC. This rearrangement joins TRBV10-2 to TRBJ2-7, with no clear D. Trimming took 5 bases from V and 2 from J, leaving 13 bases between them. Germline lookup yields CDR1 WSHSY and CDR2 SAAADI. This CDR3 region has 14 residues.